These T cell receptor beta chains were read from a single sample in a study of Ad26.COV2.S vaccination and SARS-CoV-2 variants. Clones were read by immunoSEQ multiplex PCR, and TCRdb kept only the in-frame ones, dropping some. The table records hundreds of thousands of clones, 89% of them present only once. Sequencing was performed on peripheral blood, taken in a trial of Ad26.COV2.S vaccine versus placebo. The source is a person between 18 and 59 years old who received the Ad26.COV2.S COVID-19 vaccine or a placebo. Each CDR3 is given with its conserved first and last residue. The order of the fields is J gene, clone size, V gene, D gene, CDR3 DNA, CDR3 protein. D genes are given only for firm matches. A row's size may be missing; if present it is once, few, many or a size class.

TRBJ1-3 NA TRBV7-9 TRBD1 TGTGCCAGCAGCTTAACGAACAGGGGCTCTGGAAACACCATATATTTT CASSLTNRGSGNTIYF
TRBJ2-1 NA TRBV19 NA TGTGCCAGTAGTGAGGACATACTGAAAGGGCAGTTCTTC CASSEDILKGQFF
TRBJ1-3 NA TRBV7-2 NA TGTGCCAGCAGCCCCTGGGACGTCGGAAACACCATATATTTT CASSPWDVGNTIYF
TRBJ2-3 NA TRBV27 NA TGTGCCAGCAACAGGAAAGGGACAGATACGCAGTATTTT CASNRKGTDTQYF
TRBJ2-2 NA TRBV4-3 TRBD2 TGCGCCAGCAGCCAAGTTAGAAGCGGGGTGAACACCGGGGAGCTGTTTTTT CASSQVRSGVNTGELFF
TRBJ2-6 NA TRBV9 NA TGTGCCAGCAGCGTCGGAGTAGCTGGGGCCAACGTCCTGACTTTC CASSVGVAGANVLTF
TRBJ1-3 NA TRBV6-5 NA TGTGCCAGCCGACAGGTCTCTGGAAACACCATATATTTT CASRQVSGNTIYF
TRBJ1-1 once TRBV9 NA TGTGCCAGCAGCTATGACACAAACACTGAAGCTTTCTTT CASSYDTNTEAFF
TRBJ1-5 few TRBV5-1 NA TGCGCCAGCAGCTTGGGGCTTTCTAGCAATCAGCCCCAGCATTTT CASSLGLSSNQPQHF
TRBJ2-7 NA TRBV23-1 NA TGCGCCAGCGGGGACTTAGACTTCTCCTACGAGCAGTACTTC CASGDLDFSYEQYF
TRBJ1-3 NA TRBV18 NA TGTGCCAGCTCCCTATACGACTCGAGCACTGGAAACACCATATATTTT CASSLYDSSTGNTIYF
TRBJ1-1 NA TRBV24-1 NA TGTGCCACCAGTGAGGACAGTTACACTGAAGCTTTCTTT CATSEDSYTEAFF
TRBJ1-2 NA TRBV6-5 NA TGTGCCAGCAGTTTTAGTTCAGGGGTAACGGATGGCTACACCTTC CASSFSSGVTDGYTF
TRBJ1-3 NA TRBV2 NA TGTGCCAGCAGCGCCCAACAGGGTGGAAACACCATATATTTT CASSAQQGGNTIYF
TRBJ2-7 NA TRBV7-2 NA TGTGCCAGCAGCTCGGTCCAGGGACTCTTCTACGAGCAGTACTTC CASSSVQGLFYEQYF
TRBJ1-1 NA TRBV5-1 NA TGCGCCAGCAGCCTCGGAGGGGCCTCCATGAACACTGAAGCTTTCTTT CASSLGGASMNTEAFF
TRBJ2-3 NA TRBV28 NA TGTGCCAGCACGGGCAGGGGATATGTAGATACGCAGTATTTT CASTGRGYVDTQYF
TRBJ2-2 NA TRBV21-1 NA TGTGCCAGCAGCAATAACAGGAACACCGGGGAGCTGTTTTTT CASSNNRNTGELFF
TRBJ2-1 NA TRBV5-1 NA TGCGCCAGCAGCTTGAACCCAGACAATGAGCAGTTCTTC CASSLNPDNEQFF
TRBJ1-5 once TRBV27 NA TGTGCCAGCAGTCCCGGGGTTTTTAGCAATCAGCCCCAGCATTTT CASSPGVFSNQPQHF
TRBJ2-4 NA TRBV19 TRBD1 TGTGCCAGTAGTATTGTCACAGGGGTAAGCATTCAGTACTTC CASSIVTGVSIQYF
TRBJ2-7 NA TRBV4-3 NA TGCGCCAGCAGCCAAGATCTGGGCCCCCTACTTTACTACGAGCAGTACTTC CASSQDLGPLLYYEQYF
TRBJ2-2 NA TRBV5-6 NA TGTGCCAGCAGCCTATTCAGGGCAGCCGGGGAGCTGTTTTTT CASSLFRAAGELFF
TRBJ2-1 once TRBV24-1 NA TGTGCCACCAGTGATGTTCATGTGGGCTCCTACAATGAGCAGTTCTTC CATSDVHVGSYNEQFF
TRBJ1-4 NA TRBV9 NA TGTGCCAGCAGCCAGGATGAAAAACTGTTTTTT CASSQDEKLFF
TRBJ2-4 NA TRBV6-5 TRBD1 TGTGCCAGCAGGGACAGGGCGAGAAACATTCAGTACTTC CASRDRARNIQYF
TRBJ1-6 NA TRBV7-8 NA TGTGCCAGCAGCTTCCGGGACATGAGTGATTCACCCCTCCACTTT CASSFRDMSDSPLHF
TRBJ2-7 few TRBV3-1/TRBV3-2 NA TGTGCCAGCAGCCCGCAGGGAATGGGGGAGCAGTACTTC CASSPQGMGEQYF
TRBJ1-5 NA TRBV24-1 NA TGTGCCACCAGTGGGCAGCCCAATCAGCCCCAGCATTTT CATSGQPNQPQHF
TRBJ2-5 NA TRBV3-1/TRBV3-2 NA TGTGCCAGCAGCCTAACAGGGATAGAGACCCAGTACTTC CASSLTGIETQYF
TRBJ1-4 NA TRBV5-4 NA TGTGCCAGCAGCCCACAGGGACCCAATGAAAAACTGTTTTTT CASSPQGPNEKLFF
TRBJ1-6 few TRBV5-1 NA TGCGCCAGCAGCTTGAGGGGGAGCTCCTATAATTCACCCCTCCACTTT CASSLRGSSYNSPLHF
TRBJ1-1 NA TRBV5-1 NA TGCGCCAGCAGAGGTCAGGGAATGAACACTGAAGCTTTCTTT CASRGQGMNTEAFF
TRBJ2-1 few TRBV9 TRBD2 TGTGCCAGCAGCGTAGAGCCTAGCGGGGGGCATTCCAATGAGCAGTTCTTC CASSVEPSGGHSNEQFF
TRBJ1-1 once TRBV19 NA TGTGCCAGTAGTTTGGGGGGCTTGAACACTGAAGCTTTCTTT CASSLGGLNTEAFF
TRBJ1-1 NA TRBV29-1 NA TGCAGCGTTGTAGTCAGCCTGAACACTGAAGCTTTCTTT CSVVVSLNTEAFF
TRBJ2-1 NA TRBV10-2 NA TGCGCCAGCAGTGAGTCGGTGGCCAGCTCCTACAATGAGCAGTTCTTC CASSESVASSYNEQFF
TRBJ2-2 NA TRBV2 TRBD1 TGTGCCAGCACGGGACAGAGATCGACCGGGGAGCTGTTTTTT CASTGQRSTGELFF
TRBJ2-7 NA TRBV7-8 NA TGTGCCAGCAGCTTGAATTCCTACGAGCAGTACTTC CASSLNSYEQYF
TRBJ1-1 NA TRBV4-1 NA TGCGCCAGCAGCCAAGATGGTTTCTTGAACACTGAAGCTTTCTTT CASSQDGFLNTEAFF
TRBJ2-3 NA TRBV5-4 TRBD2 TGTGCCAGCAGCCTGGGACTAGCGTCCTCTTTCGGGGAGCAGTATTTT CASSLGLASSFGEQYF
TRBJ2-1 once TRBV11-3 NA TGTGCCAGCAGCTCGAGTGAGAACCGCCAGTTCTTC CASSSSENRQFF
TRBJ1-1 NA TRBV19 NA TGTGCCAGCCTATCCCCGTGGAGGAACACTGAAGCTTTCTTT CASLSPWRNTEAFF
TRBJ2-5 NA TRBV30 NA TGTGCCTGGAGTAGGGTGGGGGGCCGTTGGGAGACCCAGTACTTC CAWSRVGGRWETQYF
TRBJ1-3 NA TRBV9 NA TGTGCCAGCAGCCCTCGGCCGCAGGGGTACGGAAACACCATATATTTT CASSPRPQGYGNTIYF
TRBJ2-3 NA TRBV6-2/TRBV6-3 NA TGTGCCAGCAGTCATACAGATACGCAGTATTTT CASSHTDTQYF
TRBJ2-3 NA TRBV19 NA TGTGCCAGTAGTATAGGTGGCGGGACTGCAGGAGATACGCAGTATTTT CASSIGGGTAGDTQYF
TRBJ2-7 NA TRBV9 TRBD1 TGTGCCAGCAGCGGTCGGACAGGGGGCTCCTACGAGCAGTACTTC CASSGRTGGSYEQYF
TRBJ2-1 NA TRBV29-1 NA TGCAGCGTTCAGGAATCCTACAATGAGCAGTTCTTC CSVQESYNEQFF
TRBJ1-1 NA TRBV18 NA TGTGCCAGCTCTCCTATACAGGGTTTTCTGAACACTGAAGCTTTCTTT CASSPIQGFLNTEAFF
TRBJ2-7 NA TRBV2 TRBD2 TGTGCCAGCAGTTCCCCGGCTAGCGGGGCGTACGAGCAGTACTTC CASSSPASGAYEQYF
TRBJ1-1 NA TRBV19 TRBD1 TGTGCCAGTAGTATAAATGGCGGGACAGTGAACACTGAAGCTTTCTTT CASSINGGTVNTEAFF
TRBJ1-1 NA TRBV5-1 NA TGCGCCAGCAGCGGGCGCAACACGAACACTGAAGCTTTCTTT CASSGRNTNTEAFF